The rows below give T cell receptor beta chains drawn from one sample of a study of blood T cell repertoires in COVID-19. Profiling relied on immunoSEQ multiplex PCR, and the TCRdb table lists in-frame clones only, not all of them. The table shows a few hundred thousand clones, with approximately 90% occurring only once. The sequencing input was peripheral blood. The receptor set was obtained from a middle-aged woman who had recovered from COVID-19. CDR3s include the opening cysteine and the closing phenylalanine or tryptophan. The D gene is left open where the match is weak. Size tells how often a clone was seen (once, few, many) or the class of an expanded clone, and some rows leave it out.

>TRBD2|TRBJ2-1|TRBV7-2|NA
TGTGCCAGCACCCCCGCCGGGCGGGAGGGCCGGGGTGAGCAGTTCTTC
CASTPAGREGRGEQFF
>TRBD2|TRBJ2-1|TRBV11-3|NA
TGTGCCAGCAGCTTGCGACTAGCGGGAGCGGGGCAGTTCTTC
CASSLRLAGAGQFF
>NA|TRBJ1-1|TRBV23-1|once
TGCGCCAGCAGTCTCCGCAGGGACACTGAAGCTTTCTTT
CASSLRRDTEAFF
>NA|TRBJ2-6|TRBV7-2|few
TGTGCCAGCAGCTTAGTTGCAGCTGGGGCCAACGTCCTGACTTTC
CASSLVAAGANVLTF
>NA|TRBJ2-1|TRBV29-1|NA
TGCAGCGTCCCCATCGGTCGGGATGAGCAGTTCTTC
CSVPIGRDEQFF
>NA|TRBJ1-1|TRBV7-2|NA
TGTGCCAGCAGCTTATGGAGCCCGACGAACACTGAAGCTTTCTTT
CASSLWSPTNTEAFF
>NA|TRBJ1-3|TRBV5-1|NA
TGCGCCAGCAGCGAAAGAGTAACTGGAAACACCATATATTTT
CASSERVTGNTIYF
>NA|TRBJ1-2|TRBV10-3|NA
TGTGCCATCAGTGAGACCAGCTATGGCTACACCTTC
CAISETSYGYTF
>NA|TRBJ1-6|TRBV5-1|NA
TGCGCCAGCAGCTTGGCGGGGGGTGCGGATTCACCCCTCCACTTT
CASSLAGGADSPLHF
>NA|TRBJ2-3|TRBV5-5|NA
TGTGCCAGCAGCTTGGCCTCAGGGTTCGTGACAGATACGCAGTATTTT
CASSLASGFVTDTQYF
>TRBD2|TRBJ2-2|TRBV18|NA
TGTGCCAGCTCCCGACCCAGCGGGAGGAACACCGGGGAGCTGTTTTTT
CASSRPSGRNTGELFF
>TRBD2|TRBJ2-1|TRBV3-1/TRBV3-2|NA
TGTGCCAGCAGCCACCGACTAGCGGGACCTTACAATGAGCAGTTCTTC
CASSHRLAGPYNEQFF
>NA|TRBJ1-1|TRBV18|NA
TGTGCCAGCTCACCTGTCGGGGGGAACACTGAAGCTTTCTTT
CASSPVGGNTEAFF
>TRBD2|TRBJ2-1|TRBV11-1|few
TGTGCCAGCAGCACCCCGGGACTAGGGGAAAATGAGCAGTTCTTC
CASSTPGLGENEQFF
>TRBD1|TRBJ1-1|TRBV5-4|NA
TGTGCCAGCAGCTTCGGACAGGGAGGGGCTGAAGCTTTCTTT
CASSFGQGGAEAFF
>TRBD1|TRBJ1-6|TRBV29-1|NA
TGCAGCGTCCGGGACAGGGCCAATTCACCCCTCCACTTT
CSVRDRANSPLHF
>NA|TRBJ1-1|TRBV12-3/TRBV12-4|NA
TGTGCCAGCAGCCCGGGACATGGGATGGAAGCTTTCTTT
CASSPGHGMEAFF
>NA|TRBJ2-5|TRBV28|NA
TGTGCCAGCAGCAAGGAACCTGGGGAGAGAGAGACCCAGTACTTC
CASSKEPGERETQYF
>NA|TRBJ1-1|TRBV6-5|NA
TGTGCCAGCAGTTACGGGGCCGGTGGTGGGACTGAAGCTTTCTTT
CASSYGAGGGTEAFF
>NA|TRBJ2-5|TRBV19|NA
TGTGCCAGTAGTATAGATCTACCCGGACAGCGGGGTAGGGAGACCCAGTACTTC
CASSIDLPGQRGRETQYF
>TRBD2|TRBJ2-2|TRBV29-1|NA
TGCAGCGTTGAAAGGGCGGGGGACACCGGGGAGCTGTTTTTT
CSVERAGDTGELFF